This T cell receptor beta chain was captured in a study of patients and donors after allogeneic stem cell transplantation. Each CDR3 protein gets one entry after TCRdb re-called the RT-PCR reads with MiXCR. This sample has 900,000 to 1,000,000 distinct CDR3 sequences, with 18% found just once. Germline V gives CDR1 SGHTA, CDR2 FQGNSA. V was clipped by 4 bases and J by 0 bases, with 12 bases between them. The CDR3 is made up of 16 amino acids. This clonotype was counted ten times or more. The sample consisted of blood, either unsorted or a sorted T cell fraction (not recorded which). V gene TRBV7-2 combines with J gene TRBJ1-4; no clear D gene. The source is a human donor who was either an allogeneic HSCT recipient or a stem cell or donor lymphocyte infusion donor (not recorded which). It is not recorded whose cells these are; they may come from a transplant donor. DNA of the CDR3: TGTGCCAGCAGCTATTTCCCAGGAGCAACTAATGAAAAACTGTTTTTT. Its translation is CASSYFPGATNEKLFF.